This T cell receptor beta chain was documented in a study of cytomegalovirus exposure and HLA in healthy donors. Overall study findings and caveats: Usually a TCR sequence was rare, but some public TCRs were found in many donors. A later analysis linked a missense variant in DCLRE1C to the trimming of TCR beta V and J genes. CMV antigen specificity was confirmed in vitro for three CMV-associated chains. A later analysis found that most CMV-associated TCR beta chains appeared HLA-restricted.

The CDR3 has 14 amino acids. The germline V gene has CDR1 GTSNPN and CDR2 SVGIG (reference sequence). Trimming cost V 0 bases and J 4 bases; bases outside gene matches: 3. Regarding this clone: Its antigen remains unknown.

This PCR relied on a set of 60 Vbeta primers and 13 Jbeta primers. Libraries were prepared by immunoSEQ multiplex PCR; TCRdb keeps only in-frame clonotypes and omits some of them. The repertoire holds more than 90,000 clones, with roughly three quarters as singletons. Sequencing was done on a sample of PBMCs. This chain uses TRBV30 with TRBJ2-7; 10 nucleotides match TRBD2. The origin of this receptor is a man aged 35 to 55 in good health and CMV-seronegative. CDR3: CAWSVSGGTYEQYF. The CDR3 coding sequence is TGTGCCTGGAGTGTTAGCGGGGGGACATACGAGCAGTACTTC.